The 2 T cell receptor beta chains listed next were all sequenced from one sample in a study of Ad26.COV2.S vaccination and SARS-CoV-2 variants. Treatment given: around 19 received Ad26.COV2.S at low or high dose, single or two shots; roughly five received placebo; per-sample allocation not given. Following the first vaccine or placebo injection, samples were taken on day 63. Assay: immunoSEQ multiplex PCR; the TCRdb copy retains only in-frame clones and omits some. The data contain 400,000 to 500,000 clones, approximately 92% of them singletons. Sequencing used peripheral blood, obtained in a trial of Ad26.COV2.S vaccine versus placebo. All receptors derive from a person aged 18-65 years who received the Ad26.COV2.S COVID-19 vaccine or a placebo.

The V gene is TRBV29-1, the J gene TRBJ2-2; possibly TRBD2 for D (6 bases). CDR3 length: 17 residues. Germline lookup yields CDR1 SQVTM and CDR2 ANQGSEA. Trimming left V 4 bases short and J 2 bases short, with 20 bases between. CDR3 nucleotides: TGCAGCGTTGGAAAACATGGGGGGAGCGGTAACACCGGGGAGCTGTTTTTT. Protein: CSVGKHGGSGNTGELFF.

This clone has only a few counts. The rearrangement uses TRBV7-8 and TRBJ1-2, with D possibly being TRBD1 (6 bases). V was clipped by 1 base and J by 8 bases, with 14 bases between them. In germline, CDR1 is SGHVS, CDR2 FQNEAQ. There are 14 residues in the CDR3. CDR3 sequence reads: CASSLVGAGEGYTF. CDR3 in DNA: TGTGCCAGCAGCTTAGTCGGGGCAGGGGAAGGCTACACCTTC.